The rows below give T cell receptor beta chains drawn from one sample of a study of T cells in Graves' hyperthyroidism and ophthalmopathy. TCRdb reprocessed the multiplex PCR reads via MiXCR and lists one record per CDR3 protein. The sample has fewer than 550,000 distinct CDR3 sequences; 15% to 18% are singletons. The specimen sequenced was blood. The receptors come from a woman aged 18 to 35 with Graves' hyperthyroidism. CDR3s include the opening cysteine and the closing phenylalanine or tryptophan.

CDR3aa: CASSEEEGLGRDTQYF
j_gene: TRBJ2-3
v_gene: TRBV2

CDR3aa: CASSLWDKAYEQYF
j_gene: TRBJ2-7
v_gene: TRBV13

CDR3aa: CASSPQGTSRETQYF
j_gene: TRBJ2-5
v_gene: TRBV6-1

CDR3aa: CASGIAGDEQFF
j_gene: TRBJ2-1
v_gene: TRBV6-1

CDR3aa: CSARGTGTGYGYTF
j_gene: TRBJ1-2
v_gene: TRBV20-1

CDR3aa: CASSGWDRRGEKLFF
j_gene: TRBJ1-4
v_gene: TRBV11-2

CDR3aa: CASSPGGVGELFF
j_gene: TRBJ2-2
v_gene: TRBV18

CDR3aa: CASSFLTLRRDRGDNEQFF
j_gene: TRBJ2-1
v_gene: TRBV28

CDR3aa: CASSSGAPREEKLFF
j_gene: TRBJ1-4
v_gene: TRBV9

CDR3aa: CASSLGGRGGPETQYF
j_gene: TRBJ2-5
v_gene: TRBV11-1

CDR3aa: CAISEPGGGHGSPLHF
j_gene: TRBJ1-6
v_gene: TRBV10-3

CDR3aa: CASSPGLAGDSYEQYF
j_gene: TRBJ2-7
v_gene: TRBV7-9

CDR3aa: CSARTTTGGAGGNGYTF
j_gene: TRBJ1-2
v_gene: TRBV20-1

CDR3aa: CASSIDFGNTEAFF
j_gene: TRBJ1-1
v_gene: TRBV19

CDR3aa: CASSLFGGRTDTQYF
j_gene: TRBJ2-3
v_gene: TRBV7-2

CDR3aa: CSAKVGGGYEQYF
j_gene: TRBJ2-7
v_gene: TRBV20-1

CDR3aa: CSARVQPGDTQYF
j_gene: TRBJ2-3
v_gene: TRBV20-1

CDR3aa: CASSPRGVGLAMETQYF
j_gene: TRBJ2-5
v_gene: TRBV7-3

CDR3aa: CASSYVYEQYF
j_gene: TRBJ2-7
v_gene: TRBV6-2/TRBV6-3

CDR3aa: CASSYSTGGSETQYF
j_gene: TRBJ2-5
v_gene: TRBV6-5

CDR3aa: CASSDAGTSGGGEQYF
j_gene: TRBJ2-7
v_gene: TRBV6-1

CDR3aa: CASSLTTAYNEQFF
j_gene: TRBJ2-1
v_gene: TRBV28

CDR3aa: CASSIRPGNYEQYF
j_gene: TRBJ2-7
v_gene: TRBV19

CDR3aa: CASSLWDRSYEQYF
j_gene: TRBJ2-7
v_gene: TRBV6-1

CDR3aa: CASSDRGNTICF
j_gene: TRBJ1-3
v_gene: TRBV6-2/TRBV6-3

CDR3aa: CSVEVAGQETQYF
j_gene: TRBJ2-5
v_gene: TRBV29-1

CDR3aa: CASSLTVGNTEAFF
j_gene: TRBJ1-1
v_gene: TRBV7-3

CDR3aa: CASSSRGQKPYEQYF
j_gene: TRBJ2-7
v_gene: TRBV28

CDR3aa: CAAQQGGNQPQHF
j_gene: TRBJ1-5
v_gene: TRBV24-1

CDR3aa: CATSRDRDYNEQFF
j_gene: TRBJ2-1
v_gene: TRBV15

CDR3aa: CASSPYAPGQGTNTEAFF
j_gene: TRBJ1-1
v_gene: TRBV5-5

CDR3aa: CASSLWADSTDTQYF
j_gene: TRBJ2-3
v_gene: TRBV5-1

CDR3aa: CASSFRARRSNTEAFF
j_gene: TRBJ1-1
v_gene: TRBV19

CDR3aa: CASSELGANTEAFF
j_gene: TRBJ1-1
v_gene: TRBV25-1

CDR3aa: CASSQKTGDYGYTF
j_gene: TRBJ1-2
v_gene: TRBV5-1

CDR3aa: CASSQDRGISYNEQFF
j_gene: TRBJ2-1
v_gene: TRBV3-1

CDR3aa: CASGPEIYEQYF
j_gene: TRBJ2-7
v_gene: TRBV27

CDR3aa: CASSFLAVRGRDTQYF
j_gene: TRBJ2-3
v_gene: TRBV12-3/TRBV12-4

CDR3aa: CTSSEPRDFYEQYF
j_gene: TRBJ2-7
v_gene: TRBV6-1

CDR3aa: CASSPLRGGSWVDEQFF
j_gene: TRBJ2-1
v_gene: TRBV12-3/TRBV12-4

CDR3aa: CATSLKETQYF
j_gene: TRBJ2-5
v_gene: TRBV2

CDR3aa: CSPGPGNYNEQFF
j_gene: TRBJ2-1
v_gene: TRBV20-1

CDR3aa: CASSPTRGGVYEQYF
j_gene: TRBJ2-7
v_gene: TRBV3-1

CDR3aa: CASSEASRGTSKYNEQFF
j_gene: TRBJ2-1
v_gene: TRBV2

CDR3aa: CASSQDHAESNTGELFF
j_gene: TRBJ2-2
v_gene: TRBV4-3

CDR3aa: CASRVTSGVYNEQFF
j_gene: TRBJ2-1
v_gene: TRBV12-3/TRBV12-4

CDR3aa: CASSEGLRIYGYTF
j_gene: TRBJ1-2
v_gene: TRBV2

CDR3aa: CASSAPGQNYNEQFF
j_gene: TRBJ2-1
v_gene: TRBV7-9

CDR3aa: CASTNGGTGRPLTGQPQHF
j_gene: TRBJ1-5
v_gene: TRBV27

CDR3aa: CASSPTSGANVLTF
j_gene: TRBJ2-6
v_gene: TRBV18

CDR3aa: CASSYLAPGQYNSPLHF
j_gene: TRBJ1-6
v_gene: TRBV6-5